This passage covers 27 T cell receptor beta chains from one sample sequenced in a study of persistence of HIV-infected CD4 T cells (dated by TCRdb to about 2020). The immunoSEQ hsTCRB assay version 4, run in survey mode, was used to sequence TCRbeta repertoires from genomic DNA. TCRdb took this table from immuneACCESS and kept in-frame rearrangements with V and J called. Such tables lack part of the clones; where checked against another copy, unresolved V genes explain under half of the gap, and the rest is unexplained. The sample includes 30,000 to 45,000 clones, with approximately 78% observed a single time. The top ten clonotypes cover 0.97% of the sample. Their antigens remain unidentified. The treatment or condition label here, explained by the study, means: suppressive antiretroviral therapy. Cells were stimulated with a pool of overlapping HIV-1 Gag 15-mer peptides at approximately 0.98 ug per peptide per mL. Memory CD4+ T cells that did not respond, being CD40L-negative, CD69-negative and CD45RO-high, were sorted as memory populations depleted of antigen-responding cells.

The source material was cultured CD4+ T cells from PBMCs, sampled from a patient who received antiretroviral therapy. In light of the paper, this sample's cell subset or site label describes: CD40L-CD69- CD45RO-high memory CD4 T cells not responding to Gag peptides. The receptor set was obtained from an adult with HIV. The donor label of this sample is uncertain.

The V call is TRBV5-1, the J call TRBJ2-3, with no clear D. CDR1 and CDR2 (germline): SGHRS, YFSETQ. V lost 3 bases, J lost 6 bases, and 8 bases lay in between. CDR3 length equals 12 residues. The chain's CDR3 is CASSSPADTQYF. CDR3 nucleotide sequence: TGCGCCAGCAGCTCCCCCGCGGATACGCAGTATTTT.

The chain uses TRBV7-2 and TRBJ1-4, with no clear D. The germline V gene encodes CDR1 SGHTA and CDR2 FQGNSA. With 2 bases removed from V and 5 bases from J, the gap between germline ends came to 6 bases. The CDR3 has 13 residues. CDR3 sequence reads: CASSLWQNEKLFF. CDR3 coding DNA: TGTGCCAGCAGCTTATGGCAGAATGAAAAACTGTTTTTT.

V and J are TRBV18 and TRBJ1-5; possible D gene TRBD1, 5 bases. V lost 4 bases, J lost 5 bases, and 9 bases lay in between. Germline CDR1 reads KGHSH; CDR2 reads LQKENI. The CDR3 is made up of 13 amino acids. In DNA form, the CDR3 reads TGTGCCAGCTCACTCCCGGGGGATCAGCCCCAGCATTTT. Its protein is CASSLPGDQPQHF.

V usage is TRBV9 and J usage is TRBJ1-6, with D possibly being TRBD1 (5 bases). The CDR3 has 17 residues. CDR1 is SGDLS and CDR2 is YYNGEE in the germline V gene. V lost 0 bases and J 4 bases, leaving 14 bases between the germline ends. CDR3 amino acids: CASSVDGRASYNSPLHF. CDR3 nucleotides: TGTGCCAGCAGCGTAGATGGCAGGGCTTCATATAATTCACCCCTCCACTTT.

This chain connects TRBV12-5 to TRBJ1-3, with D unclear. The V end lost 1 base, the J end lost 4 bases, and 11 bases lay between the germline ends. CDR1 is LGHNT, CDR2 FRNRAP, per germline. The CDR3 spans 15 residues. CDR3 sequence (DNA): TGTGCTAGTGGTTTGGGGTCCGCGGGAGGAAACACCATATATTTT. This sequence encodes CASGLGSAGGNTIYF.

The J gene is TRBJ2-3, the V gene TRBV6-9; no reliable D call. This CDR3 contains 13 residues. Germline loops: CDR1 MNHGY, CDR2 SVAAGI. V lost 3 bases to trimming and J lost 11 bases, with 15 bases between them. The CDR3 DNA reads as TGTGCCAGCAGTTACTTGGACGGGTTTGAGCAGTATTTT. Translating gives CASSYLDGFEQYF.

The V call is TRBV18, the J call TRBJ2-3; 9 bases line up with TRBD2. The CDR3 runs 18 residues. Germline V gene sequence: CDR1 KGHSH, CDR2 LQKENI. The trim removed 0 bases at V and 4 bases at J, leaving 11 bases unmatched. CDR3: CASSPPSSGGGAADTQYF. As DNA, the CDR3 is TGTGCCAGCTCACCACCCTCTTCTGGCGGGGGGGCCGCAGATACGCAGTATTTT.

This chain connects TRBV2 to TRBJ2-1; either TRBD1 or TRBD2 may supply D (6 bases each). The CDR3 is 15 amino acids. Germline CDR1 SNHLY, CDR2 FYNNEI. The V and J ends lost 8 bases and 7 bases respectively, with 21 bases between them. CDR3 in amino acids: CASLLGGLVGNEQFF. DNA of the CDR3: TGTGCCAGCCTCCTGGGGGGCCTTGTGGGGAATGAGCAGTTCTTC.

The chain carries TRBV7-2 and TRBJ2-3; TRBD2 might be the D (6 bases). The CDR3 spans 14 residues. V lost 2 bases to trimming and J lost 4 bases, with 10 bases between them. CDR1 and CDR2 (germline): SGHTA, FQGNSA. In DNA, the CDR3 is TGTGCCAGCAGCTTACGGCGGGGAGCAGATACGCAGTATTTT. Its translation is CASSLRRGADTQYF.

This clone came up a few times. This chain links TRBV10-1 with TRBJ1-1; D is ambiguous. V lost 0 bases and J 6 bases, leaving 14 bases between the germline ends. Germline V gene sequence: CDR1 WNHNN, CDR2 SYGVQD (reference sequence). The CDR3 is 15 amino acids. The CDR3 DNA follows: TGCGCCAGCAGTGAGTCGCGGAGGGTTCTTTCTGAAGCTTTCTTT. Protein: CASSESRRVLSEAFF.

This clone was counted a single time. V usage is TRBV18 and J usage is TRBJ2-1; a possible D gene is TRBD1 (6 bases). CDR1 KGHSH and CDR2 LQKENI come from the germline V gene. The CDR3 spans 16 residues. Trimming removed 0 bases at V and 4 bases at J, with 13 bases between. CDR3 DNA: TGTGCCAGCTCACCACCTGTTAACAGGGATTACAATGAGCAGTTCTTC. Protein sequence: CASSPPVNRDYNEQFF.

This clone was seen more than once but under ten times. The chain has TRBV7-9 and TRBJ1-4; 8 positions agree with TRBD1. Germline V gene sequence: CDR1 SEHNR, CDR2 FQNEAQ (reference sequence). The V gene end was trimmed by 3 bases and the J gene end by 5 bases; junction bases not matched to a gene: 11. This CDR3 is built from 17 residues. DNA for the CDR3: TGTGCCAGCAGCTTCACTTCCTTACAGGGGGAGAATGAAAAACTGTTTTTT. This encodes CASSFTSLQGENEKLFF.

The genes are TRBV18 and TRBJ2-5, with D uncertain. The CDR3 consists of 12 residues. Germline CDR1 and CDR2: KGHSH and LQKENI. V gave up 3 bases and J gave up 5 bases, with 7 bases separating them. In DNA, the CDR3 is TGTGCCAGCTCACCCCGCCGGGAGACCCAGTACTTC. Its protein is CASSPRRETQYF. The full variable domain, its missing parts supplied by reference TRBV18 and TRBJ2-5, is NAGVMQNPRHLVRRRGQEARLRCSPMKGHSHVYWYRQLPEEGLKFMVYLQKENIIDESGMPKERFSAEFPKEGPSILRIQQVVRGDSAAYFCASSPRRETQYFGPGTRLLVL.

The sample holds a few counts of this clone. This chain connects TRBV6-4 to TRBJ1-2; D gene ambiguous. This CDR3 comprises 15 residues. CDR1 is MRHNA, CDR2 SNTAGT, per germline. The germline V and J ends were trimmed by 0 bases and 6 bases, with 14 bases remaining between them. The CDR3, as DNA: TGTGCCAGCAGTGACTCGTCGCGGACGCGGGATGGCTACACCTTC. Translated, it gives CASSDSSRTRDGYTF.

The rearrangement uses TRBV6-5 and TRBJ1-2, with a tentative D call TRBD1 (5 bases). Per the germline V gene, CDR1 is MNHEY and CDR2 is SVGAGI. V was pared by 0 bases and J by 13 bases, with 15 bases between. CDR3 length: 13 amino acids. The DNA of the CDR3 is TGTGCCAGCAGTTACTCGAGTCGGGGCGGTCCCACCTTC. Residues: CASSYSSRGGPTF.

CDR3 region: CASSQAAGTGGTGNTIYF. The CDR3 coding sequence is TGCGCCAGCAGCCAAGCTGCCGGGACAGGGGGCACTGGAAACACCATATATTTT. The chain recombines TRBV4-1 with TRBJ1-3; 12 bases are shared with TRBD1. Looked up from germline, CDR1 is MGHRA and CDR2 is YSYEKL. Losses at the gene ends were 1 base for V and 2 bases for J; bases not matched to a gene: 6. The CDR3 runs 18 residues.

This clone was found a few times. This chain's CDR3 is CASSLSDRSRGGGYTF. CDR3 sequence (DNA): TGCGCCAGCAGCTTGTCGGACAGGTCCCGAGGAGGGGGCTACACCTTC. This chain uses TRBV5-1 with TRBJ1-2; 7 bases fit TRBD1. V lost 1 base, J lost 8 bases, and 14 bases stayed unmatched. The CDR3 totals 16 residues. CDR1 is SGHRS, CDR2 YFSETQ, per germline.

The gene calls are TRBV6-5 and TRBJ1-1, with TRBD1 as a possible D gene (5 bases). V lost 5 bases, J lost 7 bases, and 14 bases lay in between. The germline V gene encodes CDR1 MNHEY and CDR2 SVGAGI. The CDR3 covers 13 residues. The CDR3 nucleotides are TGTGCCAGCAGTATTACAGGTACTATTGAAGCTTTCTTT. Protein sequence: CASSITGTIEAFF.

V usage is TRBV24-1 and J usage is TRBJ1-2; D perhaps matches TRBD1 (5 bases). CDR1 is KGHDR and CDR2 is SFDVKD in the germline V gene. Trimming removed 5 bases from V and 6 bases from J, with 12 bases in between. The CDR3 loop spans 13 amino acids. The DNA of the CDR3 is TGTGCCACCAGTGGAGAGGGGTGGGATGGCTACACCTTC. It encodes CATSGEGWDGYTF.

The V and J genes are TRBV20-1 and TRBJ2-5; TRBD1 might be the D (6 bases). Germline V gene data show CDR1 as DFQATT and CDR2 as SNEGSKA (reference sequence). The CDR3 contains 15 residues. V was cut by 3 bases and J by 5 bases, with 19 bases left in between. In DNA form, the CDR3 reads TGCAGTGCTAGTCCCGTAGGGGGTGGGTCGGAGACCCAGTACTTC. Translation: CSASPVGGGSETQYF.

The chain couples TRBV20-1 to TRBJ2-3, with D unresolved. The germline V gene has CDR1 DFQATT and CDR2 SNEGSKA (reference sequence). V was pared by 0 bases and J by 6 bases, with 4 bases between. The CDR3 extends over 11 amino acids. CDR3 protein: CSARDYDTQYF. The CDR3 coding sequence is TGCAGTGCTAGAGACTACGATACGCAGTATTTT.

The chain is built from TRBV5-1 and TRBJ2-6; possibly TRBD1 for D (5 bases). The CDR3 extends over 16 amino acids. CDR1 is SGHRS, CDR2 YFSETQ, per germline. V lost 1 base, J lost 0 bases, and 8 bases lay in between. The CDR3, as DNA: TGCGCCAGCAGCTTGCAGGGATTCTCTGGGGCCAACGTCCTGACTTTC. It is translated as CASSLQGFSGANVLTF.

V gene TRBV9 combines with J gene TRBJ1-2; D might be TRBD1 (5 bases). V was clipped by 9 bases and J by 2 bases, with 14 bases between them. Germline V gene data show CDR1 as SGDLS and CDR2 as YYNGEE. The CDR3 extends over 13 amino acids. The CDR3 loop reads CATRGYGNYGYTF. The CDR3 nucleotides are TGTGCCACGAGGGGCTATGGGAACTATGGCTACACCTTC.

The J gene is TRBJ2-1, the V gene TRBV12-2; TRBD2, as called in the table, went unchecked against the DNA. TRBV12-2 is an annotated pseudogene. The CDR3 extends over 17 amino acids. The CDR3 coding sequence is TGTGCAAGTCGCTTCTGTGCGGGGGAGAGCTCCTACAATGAGCAGTTCTTC. Its protein product is CASRFCAGESSYNEQFF.

This chain uses TRBV5-1 with TRBJ1-1; D remains unclear. The CDR3 totals 13 residues. CDR1 is SGHRS, CDR2 YFSETQ, per germline. Trimming left V 3 bases short and J 1 base short, with 7 bases between. The CDR3 protein is CASSSGPNTEAFF. Written as DNA, the CDR3 is TGCGCCAGCAGCTCCGGACCGAACACTGAAGCTTTCTTT. Supplemented by reference TRBV5-1 and TRBJ1-1, the full variable domain reads KAGVTQTPRYLIKTRGQQVTLSCSPISGHRSVSWYQQTPGQGLQFLFEYFSETQRNKGNFPGRFSGRQFSNSRSEMNVSTLELGDSALYLCASSSGPNTEAFFGQGTRLTVV.

The chain couples TRBV5-1 to TRBJ1-6; 8 nucleotides line up with TRBD1. V trimming: 4 bases; J trimming: 7 bases; junction bases outside the gene matches: 4. The CDR3 loop spans 14 amino acids. The germline V gene has CDR1 SGHRS and CDR2 YFSETQ. Here the CDR3 reads CASSRDRSNSPLHF. DNA for the CDR3: TGCGCCAGCAGCCGGGACAGGTCAAATTCACCCCTCCACTTT.

The chain combines TRBV6-2 or TRBV6-3 with TRBJ2-3; 7 bases are a match to TRBD2. J gave up 3 bases and V 6 bases, and 15 bases lay outside the gene matches. CDR1 and CDR2 from the germline V gene are MNHEY and SVGEGT. CDR3 size: 17 residues. CDR3 DNA: TGTGCCAGCAGCCCCCTTGATGTGGGGGGGGAGACAGATACGCAGTATTTT. It codes for CASSPLDVGGETDTQYF.